The present T cell receptor (beta chain) was sequenced within a study of T cells in lung cancer brain metastases (dated by TCRdb to the late 2010s). At the level of the whole study: Of the roughly 22 patients, approximately 18 had a history of tobacco use, with a median of 40 pack-years. Nine tenths of the roughly 20 patients received no interval therapy between primary and metastasis resection. The median interval between acquisition of the primary specimen and acquisition of the brain metastasis specimen was approximately 350 days. The study compared TCR beta CDR3 repertoires of fully resected primary non-small cell lung cancers with those of paired brain metastases. A cohort of around 20 patients was included, from whom 40 or so specimens were contributed, with one primary lung lesion and one brain metastasis obtained from each patient. The median age of the patients at first diagnosis was around 58 years, and the group included 9 males and 11 to 12 females. The average DNA integrity number was about 4 in both primary and metastatic specimens, and the two sites did not differ significantly. General findings and caveats noted by the study authors: Most clones were specific to a single lesion, and paired lesions overlapped only to a limited degree (mean Morisita index about 0.24). In brain metastases, the ten most abundant clones accounted for a significantly larger fraction of the repertoire than in primaries, a finding that suggests clonal expansion. Compared with their paired primaries, brain metastases had significantly fewer unique productive clones (median about 1,500 versus 4,500). Effects of preoperative corticosteroids on T cell infiltration in brain metastases could not be controlled. DNA fragmentation in FFPE samples may have prevented retrieval of the complete infiltrating T cell repertoire.

Between about 2 and 5 ug genomic DNA was input per sample, and equal DNA input was given to paired samples. TCR beta libraries were constructed with the immunoSEQ hsTCRbeta Kit, which uses multiplexed V and J gene primers in two PCR steps. Pooled libraries, together with positive and negative controls, were sequenced on an Illumina MiSeq with a 100-cycle paired-end protocol. Per the original workflow: Raw data were processed by the immunoSEQ vendor into normalized, annotated TCR beta repertoire reports. Richness was defined as the number of unique clones by nucleotide sequence, and the iChao1 and Efron-Thisted estimators were used to extrapolate total richness. Paired lesions were characterized and compared using Pielou's evenness, Simpson's index, top-ten clone proportional abundance, and the Morisita overlap index. TCRdb's version of the immuneACCESS table is confined to in-frame rearrangements and falls short of the full clone set. An unresolved V gene accounts for under half of the shortfall where checked; the remainder is of unknown origin. V, J and clone size were drawn from that table, and D and trimming were deduced from the DNA. This sample has fewer than 6,500 clones in its table, and approximately 86% of those were observed once. The ten largest clones take up less than 4.5% of the sample.

This clone was recorded only once. Its antigen remains unidentified. No base quality information exists; no much larger clone differs at one position. Patients had resection for either synchronous oligometastatic disease or delayed recurrence of a solitary brain metastasis. To avoid including cancers other than NSCLC, any patient with a history of multiple malignancies was excluded. Tumor areas were macrodissected from a few deparaffinized about 9.7 um unstained sections guided by marked H&E slides. All specimens were formalin-fixed and paraffin-embedded (FFPE). The AllPrep DNA/RNA FFPE Kit was used for extraction of genomic DNA. For CDR1 and CDR2, the germline V gene (reference sequence) lists GTSNPN and SVGIG. The CDR3 holds 14 amino acids from the cysteine to the phenylalanine. Just the 42-base CDR3 DNA is kept, in frame starting at base 1.

In this chain, TRBV30 is recombined with TRBJ2-5; 7 bases in the middle match TRBD2. TRBJ2-7 matches the DNA end more closely, so the J call is doubtful. The TCR was taken from a man in his 70s with non-small cell lung cancer. Source material: tumor tissue from the primary lung tumor. The sample's cell subset or site, from its label and the paper: primary lung cancer lesion. CDR3 sequence: CAWSVGGTTHEQYF. In nucleotides, the sequence is TGTGCCTGGAGTGTTGGCGGGACTACCCACGAGCAGTACTTC.